The 11 T cell receptor beta chains below were found in one sample sequenced in a study of OX40 agonist ivuxolimab in advanced cancers. Method: immunoSEQ multiplex PCR; TCRdb's copy keeps in-frame clones and lacks some. The data show some 74,000 clones, 91% seen once. Here the sequenced sample was CD4+ or CD8+ T cells sorted from blood, taken in a trial of the OX40 agonist ivuxolimab. The source of these receptors is an adult with an advanced solid tumor such as melanoma, head and neck, liver or kidney cancer.

The chain's CDR3 is CASSGFGTSGSPIDTQYF. In DNA, the CDR3 is TGTGCCAGCAGCGGATTTGGGACTAGCGGGAGCCCCATCGATACGCAGTATTTT. This chain connects TRBV9 to TRBJ2-3, with 14 bases aligning to TRBD2. The CDR3 contains 18 residues. J was trimmed by 6 bases and V by 3 bases; bases with no gene match: 12. Germline CDR1 is SGDLS and CDR2 is YYNGEE.

This clone was counted once. The chain joins TRBV6-5 to TRBJ2-1; 8 nucleotides agree with TRBD1. The length of the CDR3 is 15 residues. Germline V lookup: CDR1 MNHEY, CDR2 SVGAGI. J was trimmed by 5 bases and V by 0 bases; bases with no gene match: 3. CDR3: CASSYSYRGNNEQFF. In DNA, the CDR3 is TGTGCCAGCAGTTACTCCTACAGGGGGAACAATGAGCAGTTCTTC.

J is TRBJ1-5 and V is TRBV19; D unresolved. Trimming shortened V by 7 bases and J by 0 bases, and 7 bases separated the two germline ends. Germline V gene sequence: CDR1 LNHDA, CDR2 SQIVND (reference sequence). This CDR3 is 13 amino acids long. The CDR3 sequence is CASNTFSNQPQHF. CDR3 sequence (DNA): TGTGCCAGTAACACTTTTAGCAATCAGCCCCAGCATTTT.

This clone was seen a single time. The chain has TRBV19 and TRBJ2-7, with D possibly TRBD2 on 5 matching bases. Trimming took 3 bases from V and 1 from J, leaving 13 bases between them. CDR1 LNHDA and CDR2 SQIVND come from the germline V gene (reference sequence). The CDR3 is made up of 15 amino acids. The CDR3 nucleotides are TGTGCCAGTAGTATTGTCGGTAGCGCGTCCTACGAGCAGTACTTC. Protein: CASSIVGSASYEQYF. The variable domain in full, completed from reference TRBV19 and TRBJ2-7, reads DGGITQSPKYLFRKEGQNVTLSCEQNLNHDAMYWYRQDPGQGLRLIYYSQIVNDFQKGDIAEGYSVSREKKESFPLTVTSAQKNPTAFYLCASSIVGSASYEQYFGPGTRLTVT.

V gene TRBV7-9 combines with J gene TRBJ2-2; 16 bases fit TRBD2. CDR1 SEHNR and CDR2 FQNEAQ come from the germline V gene (reference sequence). Trimming took 0 bases from V and 3 from J; bases not matched to a gene: 4. CDR3 length: 19 residues. The CDR3, as DNA: TGTGCCAGCAGCTTAGCCGGGACTAGCGGGAGGGCGCACACCGGGGAGCTGTTTTTT. It codes for CASSLAGTSGRAHTGELFF. Filled out from reference TRBV7-9 and TRBJ2-2, the complete variable domain reads DTGVSQNPRHKITKRGQNVTFRCDPISEHNRLYWYRQTLGQGPEFLTYFQNEAQLEKSRLLSDRFSAERPKGSFSTLEIQRTEQGDSAMYLCASSLAGTSGRAHTGELFFGEGSRLTVL.

The chain recombines TRBV9 with TRBJ2-1, with TRBD2 identical over 10 bases. This CDR3 spans 17 amino acids. Germline V gene lookup returns CDR1 SGDLS and CDR2 YYNGEE. V gave up 4 bases and J gave up 6 bases; unmatched junction bases: 13. DNA for the CDR3: TGTGCCAGCAGCCCCCACTCCCCGGGACTAGCGAGCAATGAGCAGTTCTTC. Protein: CASSPHSPGLASNEQFF.

The chain carries TRBV7-2 and TRBJ2-1; no reliable D call. The CDR3 has 16 residues. The V and J ends lost 1 base and 1 base respectively, with 11 bases between them. Looked up from germline, CDR1 is SGHTA and CDR2 is FQGNSA. The chain's CDR3 is CASSLVSSSSYNEQFF. The CDR3 nucleotides are TGTGCCAGCAGCTTAGTGAGCTCTAGTTCCTACAATGAGCAGTTCTTC.

The chain joins TRBV6-9 to TRBJ2-7; D could derive from TRBD1 or TRBD2 (5 bases each). The CDR3 extends over 14 amino acids. Per the germline V gene, CDR1 is MNHGY and CDR2 is SVAAGI. V lost 7 bases and J lost 6, with 19 bases in between. CDR3 sequence reads: CASINGRQQREQYF. For the CDR3, the DNA is TGTGCCAGCATCAATGGGAGACAGCAGCGCGAGCAGTACTTC.

The chain recombines TRBV5-1 with TRBJ2-7, with 7 bases that match TRBD2. The germline gives CDR1 SGHRS, CDR2 YFSETQ. V lost 4 bases, J lost 4 bases, and 11 bases stayed unmatched. This CDR3 spans 15 amino acids. This chain's CDR3 is CASSRGGSSVYEQYF. In nucleotides, the CDR3 is TGCGCCAGCAGCCGGGGAGGGTCGTCGGTTTACGAGCAGTACTTC.

V usage is TRBV11-3 and J usage is TRBJ1-1; tentatively, D is TRBD1 (5 bases). The CDR3 has 15 amino acids. CDR1 and CDR2 from the germline V gene are SGHNT and YENEEA. V gave up 2 bases and J gave up 0 bases, with 10 bases separating them. The DNA for the CDR3 is TGTGCCAGCAGCTTAAAAGGGGACCTGAACACTGAAGCTTTCTTT. This translates into CASSLKGDLNTEAFF.

V is TRBV6-1 and J is TRBJ2-2; TRBD1 matches at 10 bases. Trimming removed 4 bases from V and 5 bases from J; junction bases left unmatched: 10. This CDR3 has 17 residues. Germline values: CDR1 MNHNS, CDR2 SASEGT. CDR3 nucleotides: TGTGCCAGCAGTGCCATACTTGGACAGGGGGGGACCGGGGAGCTGTTTTTT. Its protein is CASSAILGQGGTGELFF.